Sequencing of this T cell receptor beta chain was carried out in a study of blood T cell repertoires in COVID-19. J lost 6 bases, V lost 7 bases, and 9 bases had no gene match. Looked up from germline, CDR1 is SGHAT and CDR2 is FQNNGV. The CDR3 covers 16 residues. TCRdb's table, derived via immunoSEQ multiplex PCR, lists solely in-frame clones and lacks some. The sample gives approximately 350,000 clones, under 95% of which show up once; about 3.5% is in the top ten. This sequence joins TRBV11-2 and TRBJ2-1, with TRBD2 identical over 13 bases. Sequenced sample: peripheral blood. This sequence was found in a woman in her late teens or twenties who had recovered from COVID-19. In nucleotides, the CDR3 is TGTGCCAGCACCCGACCACTAGCGGGAGGGACCAATGAGCAGTTCTTC. Protein product: CASTRPLAGGTNEQFF.